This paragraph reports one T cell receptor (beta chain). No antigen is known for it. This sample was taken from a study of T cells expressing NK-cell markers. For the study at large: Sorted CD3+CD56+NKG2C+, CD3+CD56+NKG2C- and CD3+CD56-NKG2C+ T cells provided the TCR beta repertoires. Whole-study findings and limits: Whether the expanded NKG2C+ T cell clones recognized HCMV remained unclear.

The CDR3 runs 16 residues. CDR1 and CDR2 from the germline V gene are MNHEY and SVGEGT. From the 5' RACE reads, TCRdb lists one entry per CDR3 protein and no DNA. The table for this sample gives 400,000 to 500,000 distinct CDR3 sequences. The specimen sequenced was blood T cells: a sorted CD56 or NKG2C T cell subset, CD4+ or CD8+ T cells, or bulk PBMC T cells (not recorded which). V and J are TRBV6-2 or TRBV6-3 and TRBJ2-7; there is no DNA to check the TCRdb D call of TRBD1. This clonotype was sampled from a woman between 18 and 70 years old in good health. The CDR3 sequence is CASSYSGGYISYEQYF.